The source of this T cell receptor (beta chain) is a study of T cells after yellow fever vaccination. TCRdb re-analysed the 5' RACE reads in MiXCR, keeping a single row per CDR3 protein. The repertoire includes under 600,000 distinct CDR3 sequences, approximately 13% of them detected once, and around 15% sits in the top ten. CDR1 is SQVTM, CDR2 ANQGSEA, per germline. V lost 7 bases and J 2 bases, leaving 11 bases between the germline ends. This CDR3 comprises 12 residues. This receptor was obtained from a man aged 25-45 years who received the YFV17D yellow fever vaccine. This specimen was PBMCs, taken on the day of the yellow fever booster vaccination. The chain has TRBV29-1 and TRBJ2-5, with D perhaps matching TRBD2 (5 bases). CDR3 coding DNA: TGCAGCGCAATAGGACTTCAAGAGACCCAGTACTTC. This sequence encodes CSAIGLQETQYF.